One sample yielded the 12 T cell receptor beta chains listed below, sequenced in a study of T-cell memory formation after mild COVID-19. Each CDR3 protein gets one entry after TCRdb re-called the 5' RACE reads with MiXCR. Of a few hundred thousand distinct CDR3 sequences listed, 21% are singletons. Sequences were obtained from PBMCs or a T cell subset sorted from them (not recorded which). These receptors were taken from an adult woman who had mild COVID-19 (a few samples of this study predate the infection). Cell type and time point are not known.

V usage is TRBV9 and J usage is TRBJ2-2; no clear D. The germline V gene encodes CDR1 SGDLS and CDR2 YYNGEE. The ends were cut back, 4 bases at V and 0 bases at J, with 7 bases in the middle. This CDR3 is built from 14 residues. CDR3 DNA sequence: TGTGCCAGCAGCTCCTCTCCGAACACCGGGGAGCTGTTTTTT. Its protein product is CASSSSPNTGELFF.

This clonotype was detected a few times. The J gene is TRBJ2-3, the V gene TRBV12-3 or TRBV12-4, with D uncertain. CDR3 length: 15 amino acids. Trimming pared 7 bases from V and 5 bases from J, leaving 19 bases between. CDR3 loop: CASTPLGRSLDTQYF. The CDR3 DNA sequence: TGTGCCAGCACCCCTCTTGGGCGGTCACTAGATACGCAGTATTTT.

In this sample, this clonotype turned up a few times. The chain uses TRBV6-5 and TRBJ1-1; D is unresolved. Between the trimmed V and J ends, which lost 5 bases and 0 bases, there was a span of 16 bases. Germline CDR1 is MNHEY and CDR2 is SVGAGI. The CDR3 runs to 16 residues. The CDR3 nucleotides read TGTGCCAGCAGTATTGACTTTAGGACGGTGAACACTGAAGCTTTCTTT. Its translation is CASSIDFRTVNTEAFF.

This chain links TRBV6-2 or TRBV6-3 with TRBJ1-5; D uncertain. The V and J ends lost 2 bases and 4 bases respectively, with 12 bases between them. Looked up from germline, CDR1 is MNHEY and CDR2 is SVGEGT. The CDR3 runs 15 residues. CDR3 in DNA: TGTGCCAGCAGTTACGACTCTACCCCGAATCAGCCCCAGCATTTT. Translation gives CASSYDSTPNQPQHF.

In its sample, this clonotype was seen many times. This chain connects TRBV7-2 to TRBJ1-1, with a possible D match to TRBD1 (5 bases). CDR1 SGHTA and CDR2 FQGNSA come from the germline V gene. The CDR3 contains 15 residues. The V end lost 4 bases, the J end lost 4 bases, and 16 bases lay between the germline ends. DNA of the CDR3: TGTGCCAGCAGCTCCCCTGGCGGGGCCCGCACTGAAGCTTTCTTT. It codes for CASSSPGGARTEAFF. Combining the CDR3 with reference TRBV7-2 and TRBJ1-1 gives the whole variable domain GAGVSQSPSNKVTEKGKDVELRCDPISGHTALYWYRQSLGQGLEFLIYFQGNSAPDKSGLPSDRFSAERTGGSVSTLTIQRTQQEDSAVYLCASSSPGGARTEAFFGQGTRLTVV.

The gene calls are TRBV20-1 and TRBJ1-2, with 10 bases that match TRBD1. The CDR3 length is 11 residues. Germline V gene data show CDR1 as DFQATT and CDR2 as SNEGSKA (reference sequence). The CDR3 region has the DNA TGCAGCGCCGACAGGGGGCATGGCTACACCTTC. Its translation is CSADRGHGYTF.

The rearrangement joins TRBV20-1 to TRBJ1-6; possibly TRBD1 for D (6 bases). The CDR3 is made up of 15 amino acids. Trimming cost V 0 bases and J 9 bases, with 15 bases left between them. Germline loops: CDR1 DFQATT, CDR2 SNEGSKA (reference sequence). The CDR3 protein is CSARDLTGMGSPLHF. The DNA for the CDR3 is TGCAGTGCTAGAGACCTTACAGGGATGGGTTCACCCCTCCACTTT.

In nucleotides, the CDR3 is TGTGCCACCAGTGACACGACAGGGTCTACCGAGCAGTACTTC. Encoded protein: CATSDTTGSTEQYF. V is TRBV24-1 and J is TRBJ2-7; TRBD1 aligns across 7 bases. Trimming at V came to 4 bases and at J to 6 bases, leaving 8 bases not matched to a gene. Germline values: CDR1 KGHDR, CDR2 SFDVKD. The CDR3 spans 14 residues.

In this sample, this clonotype turned up a few times. The chain recombines TRBV11-2 with TRBJ2-1; 12 nucleotides line up with TRBD2. Trimming took 1 base from V and 7 from J; bases not matched to a gene: 5. The germline V gene has CDR1 SGHAT and CDR2 FQNNGV. The CDR3 totals 16 residues. The CDR3 coding sequence is TGTGCCAGCAGCTTAGGACTAGCGGGAGTATTGAATGAGCAGTTCTTC. Translated: CASSLGLAGVLNEQFF.

This clonotype was counted between two and nine times. This rearrangement joins TRBV7-9 to TRBJ2-7; D gene uncertain. Germline V gene sequence: CDR1 SEHNR, CDR2 FQNEAQ (reference sequence). Trimming pared 4 bases from V and 5 bases from J, leaving 15 bases between. The CDR3 runs to 14 residues. The CDR3 bases are TGTGCCAGCAGCTCGGCCCCAGAACCCCACGAGCAGTACTTC. Translated, it gives CASSSAPEPHEQYF.

This clonotype was recorded a few times. The chain has TRBV20-1 and TRBJ2-1; 11 bases align to TRBD2. The CDR3 extends over 14 amino acids. V lost 4 bases and J lost 8; bases outside the gene matches: 7. CDR1 and CDR2 (germline): DFQATT, SNEGSKA (reference sequence). Written as DNA, the CDR3 is TGCAGTGCTACCTTAGCGGGAGGGCCCCATGAGCAGTTCTTC. Its protein is CSATLAGGPHEQFF.

The chain couples TRBV20-1 to TRBJ2-7, with a weak D call TRBD1 (5 bases). Germline V gene lookup returns CDR1 DFQATT and CDR2 SNEGSKA (reference sequence). Trimming pared 0 bases from V and 3 bases from J, leaving 15 bases between. The CDR3 loop spans 15 amino acids. CDR3 residues: CSARDLTGRDYEQYF. For the CDR3, the DNA is TGCAGTGCTAGAGATCTTACAGGCCGAGACTACGAGCAGTACTTC.